What follows are 19 T cell receptor beta chains derived from one specimen sequenced in a study of shared clonotypes between healthy human individuals. Measured with immunoSEQ multiplex PCR; TCRdb has only the in-frame clones, and not every one. The sample has roughly 720,000 clones; around 91% are singletons. Specimen: memory CD8+ T cells from PBMCs. The subset was: CD45RO+ cells pooled with CCR7-negative TemRA cells. These TCRs come from a man younger than 30 in good health. Some clones in this sample may be carry-over from other donors' samples.

The chain is built from TRBV27 and TRBJ2-1; 11 bases map to TRBD2. Germline assignment: CDR1 MNHEY and CDR2 SMNVEV (reference sequence). This CDR3 is built from 18 residues. Trimming at V came to 2 bases and at J to 4 bases, leaving 10 bases not matched to a gene. DNA of the CDR3: TGTGCCAGCAGTTTACAGGGTAGCGGGAGGGCGTCATACAATGAGCAGTTCTTC. Translating it yields CASSLQGSGRASYNEQFF.

This clone was seen a handful of times. The rearrangement links TRBV14 to TRBJ1-1, with TRBD1 as a possible D gene (5 bases). The CDR3 has 15 amino acids. V gave up 4 bases and J gave up 1 base, with 13 bases separating them. Germline CDR1 SGHDN, CDR2 FVKESK. CDR3 sequence (DNA): TGTGCCAGCAGCCGGGCTCGGGGCGCGAACACTGAAGCTTTCTTT. It encodes CASSRARGANTEAFF.

This rearrangement joins TRBV7-9 to TRBJ1-5, with D maybe TRBD1 (6 bases). Trimming took off 4 bases at V and 7 bases at J, with 17 bases between the two ends. This CDR3 has 15 residues. Germline values: CDR1 SEHNR, CDR2 FQNEAQ (reference sequence). CDR3 protein: CASSSSGGARQPQHF. The CDR3 DNA reads as TGTGCCAGCAGCTCCAGTGGGGGGGCAAGGCAGCCCCAGCATTTT.

The J gene is TRBJ2-7, the V gene TRBV11-2; 10 nucleotides align to TRBD1. This CDR3 contains 16 residues. Germline CDR1 is SGHAT and CDR2 is FQNNGV. The J segment lost 4 bases and the V segment lost 3 bases, leaving 9 bases of the junction unmatched. The CDR3 is CASSFPRQGAKYEQYF. The CDR3, as DNA: TGTGCCAGCAGCTTCCCGAGACAGGGGGCGAAGTACGAGCAGTACTTC. The variable domain in full, completed from reference TRBV11-2 and TRBJ2-7, reads EAGVAQSPRYKIIEKRQSVAFWCNPISGHATLYWYQQILGQGPKLLIQFQNNGVVDDSQLPKDRFSAERLKGVDSTLKIQPAKLEDSAVYLCASSFPRQGAKYEQYFGPGTRLTVT.

The chain couples TRBV19 to TRBJ1-1; D is perhaps TRBD1 (5 bases). Germline V gene sequence: CDR1 LNHDA, CDR2 SQIVND (reference sequence). The CDR3 is 17 amino acids. Trimming stripped 1 base from V and 0 bases from J, with 15 bases between. CDR3 DNA: TGTGCCAGTAGTATAGGTGTAGGGGACGGCTTGAACACTGAAGCTTTCTTT. Translating gives CASSIGVGDGLNTEAFF.

This sequence joins TRBV4-3 and TRBJ2-1; TRBD2 agrees at 8 bases. Germline CDR1 reads LGHNA; CDR2 reads YSLEER. The CDR3 consists of 15 residues. J lost 3 bases, V lost 2 bases, and 3 bases had no gene match. In DNA, the CDR3 is TGCGCCAGCAGCCAATTTAGCGGGGTCTACAATGAGCAGTTCTTC. Translation: CASSQFSGVYNEQFF.

This rearrangement joins TRBV5-4 to TRBJ2-1, with 15 bases matching TRBD2. CDR3 length equals 19 residues. Germline loops: CDR1 SGHNT, CDR2 YYREEE (reference sequence). The V segment lost 4 bases and the J segment 8 bases; nucleotides outside the gene matches: 16. The chain's CDR3 is CASSRPPGLAGGRGDEQFF. In DNA form, the CDR3 reads TGTGCCAGCAGCCGACCCCCGGGACTAGCGGGAGGAAGGGGCGATGAGCAGTTCTTC. Complete variable domain (other parts from reference TRBV5-4 and TRBJ2-1): ETGVTQSPTHLIKTRGQQVTLRCSSQSGHNTVSWYQQALGQGPQFIFQYYREEENGRGNFPPRFSGLQFPNYSSELNVNALELDDSALYLCASSRPPGLAGGRGDEQFFGPGTRLTVL.

This clone is a singleton in its sample. V gene TRBV2 combines with J gene TRBJ2-7, with D uncertain. The CDR3 consists of 13 residues. Germline V CDR1 and CDR2: SNHLY, FYNNEI. Trimming cost V 4 bases and J 0 bases, with 7 bases left between them. The CDR3 here is CASSGRLSYEQYF. Here the CDR3 DNA reads TGTGCCAGCAGTGGGAGACTCTCCTACGAGCAGTACTTC.

The chain couples TRBV19 to TRBJ1-1; D not resolved. CDR1 and CDR2 from the germline V gene are LNHDA and SQIVND (reference sequence). This CDR3 has 12 residues. Trimming took off 3 bases at V and 8 bases at J, with 10 bases between the two ends. This CDR3 is CASSMSRMEAFF. The DNA of the CDR3 is TGTGCCAGTAGTATGAGCCGGATGGAAGCTTTCTTT. The entire variable domain, with the rest obtained from reference TRBV19 and TRBJ1-1, is as follows: DGGITQSPKYLFRKEGQNVTLSCEQNLNHDAMYWYRQDPGQGLRLIYYSQIVNDFQKGDIAEGYSVSREKKESFPLTVTSAQKNPTAFYLCASSMSRMEAFFGQGTRLTVV.

The chain links TRBV7-3 to TRBJ1-1; a possible D gene is TRBD1 (6 bases). The CDR3 totals 15 residues. Looked up from germline, CDR1 is SGHTA and CDR2 is FQGTGA. Trimming shortened V by 1 base and J by 0 bases, and 9 bases separated the two germline ends. The CDR3 nucleotides are TGTGCCAGCAGCTTAATCGGGGGCCTGAACACTGAAGCTTTCTTT. It specifies CASSLIGGLNTEAFF. Together with reference TRBV7-3 and TRBJ1-1, the CDR3 gives the full variable domain: GAGVSQTPSNKVTEKGKYVELRCDPISGHTALYWYRQSLGQGPEFLIYFQGTGAADDSGLPNDRFFAVRPEGSVSTLKIQRTERGDSAVYLCASSLIGGLNTEAFFGQGTRLTVV.

This rearrangement joins TRBV7-9 to TRBJ2-1; 8 nucleotides line up with TRBD1. J gave up 7 bases and V 7 bases, and 6 bases lay outside the gene matches. Germline CDR1 SEHNR, CDR2 FQNEAQ (reference sequence). The CDR3 is made up of 13 amino acids. The CDR3 DNA sequence: TGTGCCAGCACGAAGACAGGGGAAAATGAGCAGTTCTTC. Residues: CASTKTGENEQFF.

V usage is TRBV19 and J usage is TRBJ2-7, with D perhaps matching TRBD1 (5 bases). The CDR3 extends over 15 amino acids. In germline, CDR1 is LNHDA, CDR2 SQIVND (reference sequence). Trimming pared 3 bases from V and 3 bases from J, leaving 15 bases between. The CDR3 reads CASSMQMAGNYEQYF. Written as DNA, the CDR3 is TGTGCCAGTAGTATGCAGATGGCAGGGAACTACGAGCAGTACTTC.

V is TRBV9 and J is TRBJ2-1; D might be TRBD1 or TRBD2, each matching 5 bases. Germline V gene lookup returns CDR1 SGDLS and CDR2 YYNGEE. Trimming took 4 bases from V and 1 from J, leaving 24 bases between them. This CDR3 is 19 amino acids long. The CDR3 reads CASSSIHAGAQPSYNEQFF. CDR3 DNA: TGTGCCAGCAGCTCGATTCACGCCGGGGCACAGCCATCCTACAATGAGCAGTTCTTC.

This chain uses TRBV28 with TRBJ2-2; D might be TRBD2 (5 bases). The CDR3 covers 15 residues. Germline V gene data show CDR1 as MDHEN and CDR2 as SYDVKM. The ends were cut back, 4 bases at V and 8 bases at J, with 17 bases in the middle. Here the CDR3 reads CASSYTTRGLGELFF. For the CDR3, the DNA is TGTGCCAGCAGTTATACGACCCGCGGGCTGGGGGAGCTGTTTTTT.

The CDR3 coding sequence is TGCGCCAGCAGCTCAGAACAGGCTTATCAGCAGCCCCAGCATTTT. Translated, it gives CASSSEQAYQQPQHF. The V and J genes are TRBV5-1 and TRBJ1-5; D might be TRBD1 (5 bases). V was trimmed by 3 bases and J by 7 bases, leaving 17 bases between them. Germline assignment: CDR1 SGHRS and CDR2 YFSETQ. CDR3 length: 15 amino acids.

This clone has a single count. CDR3 in amino acids: CASSEAGVTGNTIYF. For the CDR3, the DNA is TGTGCCAGCAGTGAAGCGGGGGTTACTGGAAACACCATATATTTT. The J gene is TRBJ1-3, the V gene TRBV6-1; D perhaps matches TRBD1 (5 bases). The ends were cut back, 0 bases at V and 2 bases at J, with 8 bases in the middle. CDR3 size: 15 residues. The germline gives CDR1 MNHNS, CDR2 SASEGT.

The CDR3 here is CASSQTKGLSLDTQYF. The CDR3 nucleotides are TGTGCCAGCAGCCAAACAAAGGGGCTATCCCTAGATACGCAGTATTTT. V usage is TRBV4-2 and J usage is TRBJ2-3; D might be TRBD1 (5 bases). Per the germline V gene, CDR1 is LGHNA and CDR2 is YNFKEQ. V lost 2 bases to trimming and J lost 5 bases, with 17 bases between them. The CDR3 length is 16 residues.

The chain joins TRBV27 to TRBJ2-6; TRBD1 agrees at 8 bases. The CDR3 has 16 amino acids. The V segment lost 4 bases and the J segment 2 bases; nucleotides outside the gene matches: 4. Germline CDR1 MNHEY, CDR2 SMNVEV (reference sequence). CDR3 in DNA: TGTGCCAGCAGTTCCCCAGGGGGCGCTGGGGCCAACGTCCTGACTTTC. It translates to CASSSPGGAGANVLTF.

This clone was detected only once. The chain links TRBV28 to TRBJ2-7; D not resolved. V lost 1 base and J 0 bases, leaving 7 bases between the germline ends. The CDR3 loop spans 14 amino acids. CDR1 MDHEN and CDR2 SYDVKM come from the germline V gene. The CDR3 here is CASSLSVSSYEQYF. The DNA of the CDR3 is TGTGCCAGCAGTTTATCGGTAAGCTCCTACGAGCAGTACTTC.